What follows are 21 T cell receptor beta chains derived from one specimen sequenced in a study of CD8 T cells in ankylosing spondylitis. Study conclusions and caveats: Typical of ankylosing spondylitis blood, it appeared, was a TCR beta motif of eight highly homologous variants.

Their recognized antigens are unknown. One entry per CDR3 protein, called by TCRdb with MiXCR from the 5' RACE reads. The sample shows a few hundred thousand distinct CDR3 sequences, around 20% of them seen only once. Material for sequencing was blood, either unsorted or a sorted T cell fraction (not recorded which). The receptor set was obtained from a male donor with ankylosing spondylitis.

V gene TRBV3-1 combines with J gene TRBJ1-2, with 10 bases fitting TRBD1. CDR1 is LGHDT and CDR2 is YNNKEL in the germline V gene (reference sequence). With V trimmed by 4 bases and J by 2 bases, 4 bases remained unmatched. The CDR3 length is 15 residues. This CDR3 reads CASSPGTGENYGYTF. For the CDR3, the DNA is TGTGCCAGCAGCCCTGGGACAGGGGAGAACTATGGCTACACCTTC.

V is TRBV20-1 and J is TRBJ1-5; D is uncertain. CDR1 is DFQATT and CDR2 is SNEGSKA in the germline V gene (reference sequence). V was trimmed by 3 bases and J by 4 bases, leaving 16 bases between them. This CDR3 is 15 amino acids long. CDR3 sequence reads: CSASGGRHVNQPQHF. In DNA form, the CDR3 reads TGCAGTGCTAGTGGAGGCCGACACGTAAATCAGCCCCAGCATTTT.

The chain couples TRBV27 to TRBJ2-7, with a weak D call TRBD2 (6 bases). The ends were cut back, 1 base at V and 4 bases at J, with 20 bases in the middle. CDR1 is MNHEY and CDR2 is SMNVEV in the germline V gene (reference sequence). The CDR3 is 17 residues long. The CDR3 protein is CASSLYLQTGTLYEQYF. CDR3 nucleotide sequence: TGTGCCAGCAGTTTATATCTGCAAACCGGGACTCTATACGAGCAGTACTTC.

A single count supports this clonotype. The rearrangement uses TRBV20-1 and TRBJ2-7; TRBD2 matches at 14 bases. Germline CDR1 and CDR2: DFQATT and SNEGSKA (reference sequence). J was trimmed by 7 bases and V by 3 bases; bases with no gene match: 8. The CDR3 is made up of 15 amino acids. CDR3 region: CSASLGGLAGVEQYF. The CDR3 nucleotides are TGCAGTGCTAGCCTGGGGGGACTAGCGGGAGTTGAGCAGTACTTC.

The chain joins TRBV4-2 to TRBJ2-7, with 15 bases fitting TRBD2. The junction had 13 bases not matched to a gene; V was cut back by 2 bases and J by 5 bases. The CDR3 loop spans 19 amino acids. Per the germline V gene, CDR1 is LGHNA and CDR2 is YNFKEQ. In DNA, the CDR3 is TGTGCCAGCAGCCAAACCGGGACTAGCGGGAGGATCATCATGAACGAGCAGTACTTC. Translated, it gives CASSQTGTSGRIIMNEQYF.

This clonotype is a singleton in its sample. The chain uses TRBV19 and TRBJ2-5; D not resolved. V gave up 6 bases and J gave up 0 bases, with 8 bases separating them. This CDR3 spans 13 amino acids. CDR1 and CDR2 from the germline V gene are LNHDA and SQIVND (reference sequence). CDR3 protein: CASRTRYQETQYF. The DNA for the CDR3 is TGTGCCAGTAGGACGAGGTACCAAGAGACCCAGTACTTC.

This clonotype was seen only a few times. V is TRBV4-2 and J is TRBJ2-7; D remains ambiguous. This CDR3 spans 14 amino acids. The V end lost 4 bases, the J end lost 1 base, and 11 bases lay between the germline ends. Germline CDR1 reads LGHNA; CDR2 reads YNFKEQ. The CDR3 spells CASSPPGASYEQYF. CDR3 bases: TGTGCCAGCAGCCCCCCCGGAGCTTCCTACGAGCAGTACTTC.

This chain links TRBV11-2 with TRBJ2-1, with a possible D match to TRBD1 (6 bases). Per germline, CDR1 SGHAT and CDR2 FQNNGV. V dropped 2 bases and J dropped 12 bases, with 23 bases sitting between them. The CDR3 is made up of 16 amino acids. The CDR3: CASSLNSGDAVGGQFF. CDR3 nucleotides: TGTGCCAGCAGCTTAAATTCAGGGGACGCCGTCGGTGGGCAGTTCTTC.

This clonotype has only a few counts. This rearrangement joins TRBV2 to TRBJ2-5; D is ambiguous. This CDR3 is 13 amino acids long. The V gene lost 3 bases and the J gene lost 2 bases, with 7 bases spanning the gap. Germline V gives CDR1 SNHLY, CDR2 FYNNEI. The CDR3 DNA reads as TGTGCCAGCAGTGATATTCCACAAGAGACCCAGTACTTC. Translation gives CASSDIPQETQYF.

This clonotype was observed a handful of times. The rearrangement uses TRBV20-1 and TRBJ2-1; TRBD2 matches at 9 bases. CDR1 and CDR2 (germline): DFQATT, SNEGSKA (reference sequence). This CDR3 has 15 amino acids. Losses at the gene ends were 6 bases for V and 0 bases for J; bases not matched to a gene: 6. The CDR3 DNA sequence: TGCAGTGCAAGACTAGCGGATAGCTCCTACAATGAGCAGTTCTTC. This translates into CSARLADSSYNEQFF.

J is TRBJ2-2 and V is TRBV9; weak D call: TRBD1 (5 bases). The V gene's germline CDR1 is SGDLS and CDR2 YYNGEE. This CDR3 spans 18 amino acids. The ends were cut back, 2 bases at V and 6 bases at J, with 23 bases in the middle. CDR3 sequence reads: CASSVDSWVRSPPGELFF. The CDR3 DNA sequence: TGTGCCAGCAGCGTCGACAGTTGGGTCAGGAGCCCCCCCGGGGAGCTGTTTTTT.

The V gene is TRBV20-1, the J gene TRBJ1-1; weak D call: TRBD1 (5 bases). CDR1 DFQATT and CDR2 SNEGSKA come from the germline V gene (reference sequence). This CDR3 contains 12 residues. Trimming took 4 bases from V and 1 from J, leaving 7 bases between them. The CDR3: CSANRRNTEAFF. The CDR3 DNA reads as TGCAGTGCTAACAGGAGGAACACTGAAGCTTTCTTT.

Notes on this clonotype: The conserved phenylalanine or tryptophan is not found at the CDR3 terminus, so this likely reflects a read error. The CDR3 loop reads CSASKPTSGSGTQYL. DNA of the CDR3: TGCAGTGCTAGTAAGCCTACTAGCGGGAGCGGTACGCAGTATCTT. The gene calls are TRBV20-1 and TRBJ2-3, with 11 positions matching TRBD2. Germline V CDR1 and CDR2: DFQATT, SNEGSKA (reference sequence). Trimming took 3 bases from V and 8 from J; bases not matched to a gene: 10. The CDR3 has 15 residues.

The genes are TRBV20-1 and TRBJ1-1, with D maybe TRBD1 (6 bases). The CDR3 loop spans 14 amino acids. CDR1 is DFQATT, CDR2 SNEGSKA, per germline (reference sequence). Trimming shortened V by 3 bases and J by 6 bases, and 17 bases separated the two germline ends. The CDR3 loop is CSASPRGGWSEAFF. The CDR3 DNA follows: TGCAGTGCTAGCCCCAGGGGAGGTTGGTCTGAAGCTTTCTTT.

The chain recombines TRBV19 with TRBJ2-5, with D perhaps matching TRBD1 (6 bases). CDR1 LNHDA and CDR2 SQIVND come from the germline V gene (reference sequence). The ends were cut back, 2 bases at V and 3 bases at J, with 10 bases in the middle. This CDR3 is built from 14 residues. For the CDR3, the DNA is TGTGCCAGTAGTATAAGGCAGGGGAAAGAGACCCAGTACTTC. It specifies CASSIRQGKETQYF.

A few counts support this clonotype. The chain employs TRBV20-1 and TRBJ1-1, with D possibly matching TRBD1 (5 bases). V was clipped by 6 bases and J by 10 bases, with 15 bases between them. The CDR3 is made up of 11 amino acids. Germline V gene lookup returns CDR1 DFQATT and CDR2 SNEGSKA (reference sequence). The CDR3 bases are TGCAGTGCAGAACAGGCAGCGGGAGCTTTCTTT. It is translated as CSAEQAAGAFF.

This clonotype was counted only a few times. The genes are TRBV14 and TRBJ1-2; D is undetermined. The CDR3 has 12 residues. Germline values: CDR1 SGHDN, CDR2 FVKESK. The V end lost 4 bases, the J end lost 3 bases, and 6 bases lay between the germline ends. The CDR3 DNA sequence: TGTGCCAGCAGCCTGAGGGACTATGGCTACACCTTC. Its protein product is CASSLRDYGYTF.

V gene TRBV7-9 combines with J gene TRBJ2-7, with 8 bases identical to TRBD2. Germline loops: CDR1 SEHNR, CDR2 FQNEAQ (reference sequence). Losses at the gene ends were 2 bases for V and 6 bases for J; bases not matched to a gene: 6. This CDR3 region has 14 residues. The CDR3 DNA sequence: TGTGCCAGCAGCTTAACTAGCGGAAACCCCGAGCAGTACTTC. It yields the protein CASSLTSGNPEQYF. Full variable domain (rest looked up from reference TRBV7-9 and TRBJ2-7): DTGVSQNPRHKITKRGQNVTFRCDPISEHNRLYWYRQTLGQGPEFLTYFQNEAQLEKSRLLSDRFSAERPKGSFSTLEIQRTEQGDSAMYLCASSLTSGNPEQYFGPGTRLTVT.

A few counts support this clonotype. The chain uses TRBV20-1 and TRBJ2-7; 11 bases map to TRBD2. Germline V CDR1 and CDR2: DFQATT, SNEGSKA (reference sequence). The V and J ends lost 0 bases and 3 bases, in that order; junction bases with no gene match: 10. This CDR3 is built from 17 residues. The CDR3 loop reads CSARDRASGRMDYEQYF. CDR3 coding DNA: TGCAGTGCTAGAGATAGGGCTAGCGGGAGGATGGACTACGAGCAGTACTTC.

The chain recombines TRBV11-2 with TRBJ2-5; D may be TRBD1 (6 bases). V gave up 7 bases and J gave up 1 base, with 16 bases separating them. CDR1 and CDR2 from the germline V gene are SGHAT and FQNNGV. CDR3 length: 15 residues. CDR3 sequence reads: CASNNQGQLQETQYF. As DNA, the CDR3 is TGTGCCAGCAACAATCAGGGACAACTCCAAGAGACCCAGTACTTC.

The genes are TRBV11-3 and TRBJ2-3; no definite D call. Germline CDR1 reads SGHNT; CDR2 reads YENEEA. The V end was cut by 1 base, the J end by 6 bases, with 11 bases between. This CDR3 spans 14 amino acids. The CDR3 is CASSLGPRLDTQYF. The DNA for the CDR3 is TGTGCCAGCAGCTTAGGCCCACGGTTGGATACGCAGTATTTT. The entire variable domain, with the rest obtained from reference TRBV11-3 and TRBJ2-3, is as follows: EAGVVQSPRYKIIEKKQPVAFWCNPISGHNTLYWYLQNLGQGPELLIRYENEEAVDDSQLPKDRFSAERLKGVDSTLKIQPAELGDSAVYLCASSLGPRLDTQYFGPGTRLTVL.